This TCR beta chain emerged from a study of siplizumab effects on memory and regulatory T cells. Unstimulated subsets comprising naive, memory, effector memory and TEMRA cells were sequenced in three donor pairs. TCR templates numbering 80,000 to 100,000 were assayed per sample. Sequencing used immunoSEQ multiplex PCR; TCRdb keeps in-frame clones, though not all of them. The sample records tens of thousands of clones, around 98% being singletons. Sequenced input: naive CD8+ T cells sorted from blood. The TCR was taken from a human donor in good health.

The CDR3 here is CASRALGEETQYF. Here the CDR3 DNA reads TGTGCCAGCAGAGCTCTAGGGGAAGAGACCCAGTACTTC. V gene TRBV2 combines with J gene TRBJ2-5; D may be TRBD1 (5 bases). This CDR3 is built from 13 residues. V dropped 6 bases and J dropped 3 bases, with 11 bases sitting between them. Germline assignment: CDR1 SNHLY and CDR2 FYNNEI. The whole variable domain, filled in from reference TRBV2 and TRBJ2-5, reads EPEVTQTPSHQVTQMGQEVILRCVPISNHLYFYWYRQILGQKVEFLVSFYNNEISEKSEIFDDQFSVERPDGSNFTLKIRSTKLEDSAMYFCASRALGEETQYFGPGTRLLVL.